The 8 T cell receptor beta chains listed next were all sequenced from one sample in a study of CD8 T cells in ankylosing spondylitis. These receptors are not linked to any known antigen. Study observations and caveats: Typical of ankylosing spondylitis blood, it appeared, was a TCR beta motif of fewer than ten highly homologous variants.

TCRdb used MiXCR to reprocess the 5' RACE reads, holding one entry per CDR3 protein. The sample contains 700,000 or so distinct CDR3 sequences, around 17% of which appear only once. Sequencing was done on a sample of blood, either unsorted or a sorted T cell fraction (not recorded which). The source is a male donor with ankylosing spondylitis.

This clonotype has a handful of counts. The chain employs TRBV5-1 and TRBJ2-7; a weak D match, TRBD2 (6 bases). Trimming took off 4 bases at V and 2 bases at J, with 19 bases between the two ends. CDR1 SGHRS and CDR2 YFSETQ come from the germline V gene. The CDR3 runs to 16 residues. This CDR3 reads CASSPRDSWIAYEQYF. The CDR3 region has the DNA TGCGCCAGCAGCCCCCGGGACTCCTGGATAGCCTACGAGCAGTACTTC.

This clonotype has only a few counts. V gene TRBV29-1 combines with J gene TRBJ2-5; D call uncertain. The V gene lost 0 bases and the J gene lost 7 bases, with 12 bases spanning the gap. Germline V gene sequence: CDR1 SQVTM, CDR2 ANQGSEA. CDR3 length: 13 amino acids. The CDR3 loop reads CSVEDLGPGTQYF. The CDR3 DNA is TGCAGCGTTGAAGATCTGGGCCCAGGGACCCAGTACTTC. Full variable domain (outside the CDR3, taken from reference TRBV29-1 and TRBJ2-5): SAVISQKPSRDICQRGTSLTIQCQVDSQVTMMFWYRQQPGQSLTLIATANQGSEATYESGFVIDKFPISRPNLTFSTLTVSNMSPEDSSIYLCSVEDLGPGTQYFGPGTRLLVL.

DNA of the CDR3: TGTGCCAGCAGTTCGTGGACCCGGATAACCCTCCACTTT. This codes for CASSSWTRITLHF. This chain uses TRBV28 with TRBJ1-6, with no clear D. From germline, CDR1 is MDHEN and CDR2 SYDVKM. This CDR3 is 13 amino acids long. Trimming removed 4 bases at V and 14 bases at J, with 15 bases between.

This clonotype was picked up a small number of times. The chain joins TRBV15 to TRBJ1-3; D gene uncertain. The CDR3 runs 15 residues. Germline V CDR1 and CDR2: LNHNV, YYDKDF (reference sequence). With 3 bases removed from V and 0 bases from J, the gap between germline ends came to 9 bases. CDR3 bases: TGTGCCACCAGCAGGGACTTCCGCTCTGGAAACACCATATATTTT. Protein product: CATSRDFRSGNTIYF.

CDR3 bases: TGTGCCAGCAGTTCCCCGGGGGGGAGCACTGAAGCTTTCTTT. Translation gives CASSSPGGSTEAFF. The chain couples TRBV12-3 or TRBV12-4 to TRBJ1-1; D perhaps matches TRBD1 (5 bases). The CDR3 runs 14 residues. The V gene lost 4 bases and the J gene lost 4 bases, with 13 bases spanning the gap.

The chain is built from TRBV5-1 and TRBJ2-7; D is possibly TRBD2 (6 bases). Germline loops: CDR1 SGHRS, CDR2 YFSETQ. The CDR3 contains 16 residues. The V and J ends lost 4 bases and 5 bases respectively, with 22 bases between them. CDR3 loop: CASSPGDSALRNEQYF. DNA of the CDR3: TGCGCCAGCAGCCCGGGGGACTCGGCCCTCCGGAACGAGCAGTACTTC.

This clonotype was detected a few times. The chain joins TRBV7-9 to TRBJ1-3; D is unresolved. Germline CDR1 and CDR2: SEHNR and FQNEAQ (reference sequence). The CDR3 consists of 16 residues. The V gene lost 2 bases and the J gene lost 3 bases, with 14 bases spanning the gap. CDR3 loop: CASSLRARADGNTIYF. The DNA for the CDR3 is TGTGCCAGCAGCTTAAGGGCCCGGGCGGATGGAAACACCATATATTTT.

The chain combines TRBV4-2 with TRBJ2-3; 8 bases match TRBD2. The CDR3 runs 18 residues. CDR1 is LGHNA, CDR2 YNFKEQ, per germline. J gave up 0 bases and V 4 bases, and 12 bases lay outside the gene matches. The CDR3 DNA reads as TGTGCCAGCAGCCCCGAGTTGGGGGTAGCGGGGAGCACAGATACGCAGTATTTT. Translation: CASSPELGVAGSTDTQYF.